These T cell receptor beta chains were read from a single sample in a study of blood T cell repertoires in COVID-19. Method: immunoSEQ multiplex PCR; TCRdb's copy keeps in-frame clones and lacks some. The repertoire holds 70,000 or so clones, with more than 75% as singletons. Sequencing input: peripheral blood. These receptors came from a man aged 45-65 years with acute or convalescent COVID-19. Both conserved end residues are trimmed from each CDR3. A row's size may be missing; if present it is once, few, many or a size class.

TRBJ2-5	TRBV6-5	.	ASSSGLTGETQY
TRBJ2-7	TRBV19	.	ASSTGTGPSYEQY
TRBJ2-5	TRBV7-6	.	ASSLASTGGEETQY
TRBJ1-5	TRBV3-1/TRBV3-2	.	ASSHVEGTNVRGGSSNQPQH
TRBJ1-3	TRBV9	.	ASSASDRALGGNTIY
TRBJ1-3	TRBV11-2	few	ASSFYADSGNTIY
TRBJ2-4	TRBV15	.	ATSREGRQHTTNIQY
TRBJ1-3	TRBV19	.	ASSTRQDGNTIY
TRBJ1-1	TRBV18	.	ASSPIQGITEAF
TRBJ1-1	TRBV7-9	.	ASSLSQGEMTEAF
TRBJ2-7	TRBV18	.	ASSPRRQFSYEQY
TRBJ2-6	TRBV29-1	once	SVEASSGANVLT
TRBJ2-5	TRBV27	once	ASSLVGSLEVAQY
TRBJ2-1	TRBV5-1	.	ASSYGLGSDEQF
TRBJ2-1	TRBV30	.	AWSPFPPSGTSGSNSYNEQF
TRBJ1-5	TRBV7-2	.	ASNLGQGSYQPQH
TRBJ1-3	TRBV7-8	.	ASSPRTGVSGNTIY
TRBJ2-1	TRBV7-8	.	ASREGMGGSSYNEQF
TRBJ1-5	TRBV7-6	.	ASSSSPGGNQPQH
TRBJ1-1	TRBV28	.	ASTPGGIVAF